The present T cell receptor (beta chain) was sequenced within a study of blood T cells in healthy people across ages. Germline V gene sequence: CDR1 SQVTM, CDR2 ANQGSEA. Trimming took 6 bases from V and 7 from J; bases not matched to a gene: 7. The CDR3 contains 13 residues. Study-level points and caveats: Age advanced and TCR beta diversity per million T cells fell, roughly linearly.

This clonotype was counted many times. What it binds is not known. Together with a sample-barcoded 5' primer, a J-beta primer mix was included in a second PCR lasting about 6 to 11 cycles. A tag from a template-switch adaptor with 12 random nucleotides marked each cDNA molecule. One entry per CDR3 protein results from TCRdb running MiXCR on the 5' RACE reads. The table has 1.5 million to 2 million distinct CDR3 sequences, roughly 32% seen once. The chain joins TRBV29-1 to TRBJ2-1; TRBD2 matches at 9 bases. The material sequenced was blood. This sequence was found in a woman in her 30s in good health. CDR3 DNA sequence: TGCAGCGTGCAGGCGGGAGGGCCGAATGAGCAGTTCTTC. As protein: CSVQAGGPNEQFF.